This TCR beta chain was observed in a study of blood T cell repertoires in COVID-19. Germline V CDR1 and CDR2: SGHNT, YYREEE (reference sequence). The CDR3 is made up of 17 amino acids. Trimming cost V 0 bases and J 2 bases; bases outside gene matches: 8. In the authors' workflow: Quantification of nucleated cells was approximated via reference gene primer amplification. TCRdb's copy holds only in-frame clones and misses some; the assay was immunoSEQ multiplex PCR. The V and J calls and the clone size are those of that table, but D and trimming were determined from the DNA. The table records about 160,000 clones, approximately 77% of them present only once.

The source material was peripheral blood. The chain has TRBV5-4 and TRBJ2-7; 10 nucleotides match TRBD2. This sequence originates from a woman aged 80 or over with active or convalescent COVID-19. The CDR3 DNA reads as TGTGCCAGCAGCTTGGGGTATGGACTAGCGGCAACCTACGAGCAGTACTTC. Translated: CASSLGYGLAATYEQYF.